In this sample, the clone carrying this T cell receptor (beta chain) turned up a few times. The antigen is unknown. These data originate in a study of response to subunit inactivated influenza vaccine. Notes on the study in general: The authors suggested that every seasonal influenza vaccination recruits few new T cells.

TCRdb itself ran the RT-PCR reads through MiXCR, one entry per CDR3 protein. The top ten clones hold 3% to 3.5% of a sample with hundreds of thousands of distinct CDR3 sequences, 16% of them seen once. The J segment lost 7 bases and the V segment lost 3 bases, leaving 9 bases of the junction unmatched. The CDR3 contains 14 residues. CDR1 is DFQATT and CDR2 is SNEGSKA in the germline V gene (reference sequence). The source material was CD4+ T cells sorted from PBMCs, sampled less than 30 months after vaccination. The clonotype comes from a man between 45 and 75 years old who received an inactivated influenza vaccine. The chain employs TRBV20-1 and TRBJ2-7, with 10 bases lining up with TRBD2. This chain's CDR3 is CSARRGLASWEQYF. The CDR3 DNA reads as TGCAGTGCTAGGAGGGGACTAGCGTCGTGGGAGCAGTACTTC.